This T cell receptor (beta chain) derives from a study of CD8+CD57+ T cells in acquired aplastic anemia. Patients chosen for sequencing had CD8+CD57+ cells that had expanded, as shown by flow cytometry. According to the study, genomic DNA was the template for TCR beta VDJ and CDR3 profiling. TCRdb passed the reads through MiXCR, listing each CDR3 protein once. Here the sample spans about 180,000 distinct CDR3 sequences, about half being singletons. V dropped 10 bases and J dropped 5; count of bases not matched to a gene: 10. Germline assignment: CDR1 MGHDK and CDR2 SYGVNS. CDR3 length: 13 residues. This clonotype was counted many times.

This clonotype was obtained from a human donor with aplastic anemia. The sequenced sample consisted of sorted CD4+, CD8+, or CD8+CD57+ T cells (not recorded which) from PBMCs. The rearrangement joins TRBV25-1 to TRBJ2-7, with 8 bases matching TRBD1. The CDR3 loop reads CATSTGARNEQYF. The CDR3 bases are TGTGCCACCTCGACAGGGGCGAGAAACGAGCAGTACTTC.